What follows are 29 T cell receptor beta chains derived from one specimen sequenced in a study of T cell responses to AZD1222 COVID-19 vaccine. Measured with immunoSEQ multiplex PCR; TCRdb has only the in-frame clones, and not every one. The sample includes about 150,000 clones, roughly 90% of them seen just once. The source material was peripheral blood, sampled on day 0 of AZD1222 vaccination. These receptors were collected from an adult in good health.

This chain uses TRBV4-2 with TRBJ1-1; D gene uncertain. The CDR3 sequence is 14 residues long. Germline-derived CDR1 and CDR2 are LGHNA and YNFKEQ. The V gene lost 1 base and the J gene lost 4 bases, with 10 bases spanning the gap. The CDR3 loop is CASSQVGEGTEAFF. The CDR3 DNA follows: TGTGCCAGCAGCCAAGTCGGCGAGGGCACTGAAGCTTTCTTT.

J is TRBJ1-1 and V is TRBV11-2; 7 positions agree with TRBD1. Germline V gene data show CDR1 as SGHAT and CDR2 as FQNNGV. There are 16 residues in the CDR3. The ends lost 5 bases at V and 3 bases at J; junction bases unmatched: 12. CDR3: CASSPEGATGYTEAFF. DNA of the CDR3: TGTGCCAGCAGCCCAGAGGGGGCCACAGGGTACACTGAAGCTTTCTTT.

V is TRBV6-5 and J is TRBJ2-1; possibly TRBD1 for D (5 bases). Trimming left V 0 bases short and J 2 bases short, with 11 bases between. The germline CDR1 and CDR2 sequences are MNHEY and SVGAGI. This CDR3 spans 16 amino acids. CDR3 loop: CASSYSGQGPYNEQFF. The CDR3 DNA reads as TGTGCCAGCAGTTACTCTGGGCAGGGCCCCTACAATGAGCAGTTCTTC.

The V gene is TRBV9, the J gene TRBJ2-2, with 9 bases that match TRBD2. The CDR3 spans 15 residues. The trim removed 4 bases at V and 5 bases at J, leaving 6 bases unmatched. Germline loops: CDR1 SGDLS, CDR2 YYNGEE. CDR3 protein: CASSNSGRDTGELFF. Here the CDR3 DNA reads TGTGCCAGCAGCAATAGCGGGAGAGATACCGGGGAGCTGTTTTTT. Combining the CDR3 with reference TRBV9 and TRBJ2-2 gives the whole variable domain DSGVTQTPKHLITATGQRVTLRCSPRSGDLSVYWYQQSLDQGLQFLIQYYNGEERAKGNILERFSAQQFPDLHSELNLSSLELGDSALYFCASSNSGRDTGELFFGEGSRLTVL.

The chain carries TRBV11-2 and TRBJ1-6, with D hard to call. V lost 3 bases to trimming and J lost 3 bases, with 9 bases between them. CDR1 is SGHAT and CDR2 is FQNNGV in the germline V gene. CDR3 length equals 15 residues. As DNA, the CDR3 is TGTGCCAGCAGCTTTTCGGCTGGCTATAATTCACCCCTCCACTTT. Protein sequence: CASSFSAGYNSPLHF.

This clone was recorded only once. The CDR3 protein is CASSYSQATEAFF. In nucleotides, the CDR3 is TGTGCCAGCAGTTACTCACAGGCCACTGAAGCTTTCTTT. The V and J genes are TRBV6-5 and TRBJ1-1; tentative D call: TRBD1 (5 bases). CDR1 is MNHEY and CDR2 is SVGAGI in the germline V gene. Trimming cost V 0 bases and J 4 bases, with 6 bases left between them. The CDR3 has 13 residues.

The V gene is TRBV28, the J gene TRBJ1-1; 9 nucleotides match TRBD1. V shed 5 bases, J shed 4 bases, and the junction held 14 bases outside the gene matches. From germline, CDR1 is MDHEN and CDR2 SYDVKM. There are 17 residues in the CDR3. This CDR3 reads CASSTYRGRIASTEAFF. The CDR3 bases are TGTGCCAGCAGTACATACAGGGGGCGGATAGCGAGCACTGAAGCTTTCTTT.

This chain links TRBV5-6 with TRBJ2-7, with TRBD2 matching over 11 bases. The length of the CDR3 is 16 residues. After removal of 2 bases from V and 2 bases from J, the junction contained 6 bases not matched to a gene. From germline, CDR1 is SGHDT and CDR2 YYEEEE. The CDR3 sequence is CASSFRSLAGAYEQYF. The CDR3 DNA reads as TGTGCCAGCAGCTTTAGGTCACTAGCGGGGGCCTACGAGCAGTACTTC.

The rearrangement joins TRBV3-1 (or the pseudogene TRBV3-2) to TRBJ2-1; 7 bases fit TRBD2. The CDR3 has 16 residues. Per the germline V gene, CDR1 is LGHDT and CDR2 is YNNKEL (reference sequence). V trimming: 5 bases; J trimming: 0 bases; junction bases outside the gene matches: 7. This CDR3 is CASSTPSGGSYNEQFF. CDR3 bases: TGTGCCAGCAGCACTCCTAGCGGAGGCTCCTACAATGAGCAGTTCTTC.

V is TRBV25-1 and J is TRBJ1-1; D is uncertain. The CDR3 length is 9 residues. Germline assignment: CDR1 MGHDK and CDR2 SYGVNS. CDR3 region: CAYFSEAFF. In DNA form, the CDR3 reads TGTGCGTACTTCTCTGAAGCTTTCTTT.

J is TRBJ2-2 and V is TRBV19; D ambiguous. Germline V CDR1 and CDR2: LNHDA, SQIVND (reference sequence). The CDR3 length is 15 residues. V was trimmed by 5 bases and J by 3 bases, leaving 13 bases between them. CDR3 in amino acids: CASSAPPSHTGELFF. Here the CDR3 DNA reads TGTGCCAGTAGTGCCCCCCCCAGTCACACCGGGGAGCTGTTTTTT.

The rearrangement joins TRBV6-2 or TRBV6-3 to TRBJ1-5; D is unresolved. CDR3 length: 13 amino acids. The germline V gene has CDR1 MNHEY and CDR2 SVGEGT. Trimming removed 2 bases at V and 2 bases at J, with 4 bases between. The CDR3 region is CASSYVGNQPQHF. Written as DNA, the CDR3 is TGTGCCAGCAGTTACGTGGGCAATCAGCCCCAGCATTTT.

The rearrangement uses TRBV11-2 and TRBJ1-1; D uncertain. The V gene lost 4 bases and the J gene lost 0 bases, with 15 bases spanning the gap. The CDR3 contains 16 residues. CDR1 is SGHAT, CDR2 FQNNGV, per germline. This chain's CDR3 is CASSSYGSLMNTEAFF. The CDR3 coding sequence is TGTGCCAGCAGCTCTTACGGCAGTTTAATGAACACTGAAGCTTTCTTT. Full variable domain (remainder filled in from reference TRBV11-2 and TRBJ1-1): EAGVAQSPRYKIIEKRQSVAFWCNPISGHATLYWYQQILGQGPKLLIQFQNNGVVDDSQLPKDRFSAERLKGVDSTLKIQPAKLEDSAVYLCASSSYGSLMNTEAFFGQGTRLTVV.

CDR3 DNA: TGTGCCAGCTCACCCCGGACGACAGCTAGCACAGATACGCAGTATTTT. It is translated as CASSPRTTASTDTQYF. The chain joins TRBV18 to TRBJ2-3, with D tentatively TRBD1 (5 bases). CDR1 and CDR2 from the germline V gene are KGHSH and LQKENI. Trimming removed 3 bases from V and 0 bases from J, with 13 bases in between. This CDR3 contains 16 residues. The complete variable domain, with remaining parts taken from reference TRBV18 and TRBJ2-3, reads NAGVMQNPRHLVRRRGQEARLRCSPMKGHSHVYWYRQLPEEGLKFMVYLQKENIIDESGMPKERFSAEFPKEGPSILRIQQVVRGDSAAYFCASSPRTTASTDTQYFGPGTRLTVL.

The V gene is TRBV4-2, the J gene TRBJ1-2; 7 nucleotides agree with TRBD1. J gave up 4 bases and V 4 bases, and 3 bases lay outside the gene matches. CDR1 is LGHNA and CDR2 is YNFKEQ in the germline V gene. The length of the CDR3 is 13 residues. The CDR3 is CASSPGQTYGYTF. DNA of the CDR3: TGTGCCAGCAGCCCGGGACAGACCTATGGCTACACCTTC.

V gene TRBV11-3 combines with J gene TRBJ2-1, with D perhaps being TRBD1 or TRBD2 (5 bases each). There are 15 residues in the CDR3. The V end lost 0 bases, the J end lost 0 bases, and 6 bases lay between the germline ends. CDR1 and CDR2 (germline): SGHNT, YENEEA. The CDR3 region is CASSLDGTSYNEQFF. The CDR3 DNA follows: TGTGCCAGCAGCTTAGACGGGACCTCCTACAATGAGCAGTTCTTC.

V is TRBV6-2 or TRBV6-3 and J is TRBJ1-2; D may be TRBD1 (5 bases). V dropped 2 bases and J dropped 2 bases, with 15 bases sitting between them. The CDR3 contains 16 residues. Germline V gene sequence: CDR1 MNHEY, CDR2 SVGEGT. CDR3 in amino acids: CASSYHQGALNYGYTF. The CDR3 DNA follows: TGTGCCAGCAGTTACCACCAGGGCGCTTTAAACTATGGCTACACCTTC.

The chain couples TRBV6-1 to TRBJ1-5, with D possibly TRBD1 on 5 matching bases. This CDR3 is 15 amino acids long. V lost 2 bases and J 1 base, leaving 9 bases between the germline ends. Looked up from germline, CDR1 is MNHNS and CDR2 is SASEGT. CDR3: CASSERGGSNQPQHF. As DNA, the CDR3 is TGTGCCAGCAGTGAACGGGGCGGGAGCAATCAGCCCCAGCATTTT.

This chain links TRBV4-3 with TRBJ1-3, with D uncertain. The CDR3 has 14 residues. Trimming took 0 bases from V and 8 from J, leaving 11 bases between them. Germline lookup yields CDR1 LGHNA and CDR2 YSLEER. CDR3 DNA: TGCGCCAGCAGCCAAGAAAGGATCACGGACACCATATATTTT. This sequence encodes CASSQERITDTIYF.

Only a few counts were recorded for this clone. The chain uses TRBV29-1 and TRBJ2-1; D is unclear. Germline V CDR1 and CDR2: SQVTM, ANQGSEA. The CDR3 totals 15 residues. The V and J ends lost 2 bases and 5 bases respectively, with 16 bases between them. The CDR3 is CSVEPHGYRDNEQFF. CDR3 nucleotide sequence: TGCAGCGTTGAACCCCACGGGTACCGAGACAATGAGCAGTTCTTC.

This chain uses TRBV19 with TRBJ2-7; 8 bases are shared with TRBD1. Germline V gene sequence: CDR1 LNHDA, CDR2 SQIVND (reference sequence). This CDR3 has 16 residues. Trimming removed 6 bases from V and 1 base from J; junction bases left unmatched: 11. The CDR3 loop is CASSNPGQGLSYEQYF. As DNA, the CDR3 is TGTGCCAGTAGCAACCCAGGACAGGGTCTGTCCTACGAGCAGTACTTC.

The CDR3 reads CASSPQSYTEAFF. CDR3 bases: TGTGCCAGCAGTCCCCAATCTTACACTGAAGCTTTCTTT. The chain uses TRBV28 and TRBJ1-1; D unclear. Trimming shortened V by 5 bases and J by 3 bases, and 10 bases separated the two germline ends. CDR1 and CDR2 from the germline V gene are MDHEN and SYDVKM. The CDR3 is 13 residues long.

The J gene is TRBJ2-6, the V gene TRBV29-1; D not certain. The ends were cut back, 6 bases at V and 0 bases at J, with 12 bases in the middle. Germline V gene sequence: CDR1 SQVTM, CDR2 ANQGSEA. CDR3 length equals 15 residues. The CDR3 here is CSVSLGSSGANVLTF. Written as DNA, the CDR3 is TGCAGCGTCTCCCTGGGTAGCTCTGGGGCCAACGTCCTGACTTTC.

This clone was seen more than once but under ten times. The rearrangement links TRBV6-1 to TRBJ2-7, with 7 bases identical to TRBD2. This CDR3 contains 15 residues. Germline CDR1 and CDR2: MNHNS and SASEGT. V trimming: 3 bases; J trimming: 3 bases; junction bases outside the gene matches: 8. The CDR3 region is CASSDRDGEGYEQYF. The CDR3 region has the DNA TGTGCCAGCAGTGACCGGGACGGGGAGGGCTACGAGCAGTACTTC.

CDR3 residues: CASSQLKDRFGRMNTEAFF. In DNA form, the CDR3 reads TGTGCCAGCAGCCAACTAAAAGACAGGTTTGGACGAATGAACACTGAAGCTTTCTTT. The chain joins TRBV14 to TRBJ1-1, with D perhaps TRBD1 (6 bases). Germline CDR1 reads SGHDN; CDR2 reads FVKESK. Trimming shortened V by 2 bases and J by 0 bases, and 22 bases separated the two germline ends. The CDR3 contains 19 residues.

This clone was seen just once. This chain connects TRBV4-3 to TRBJ2-7; D may match TRBD1 or TRBD2 (5 bases each). Germline assignment: CDR1 LGHNA and CDR2 YSLEER. This CDR3 has 20 amino acids. V was pared by 1 base and J by 6 bases, with 31 bases between. DNA for the CDR3: TGCGCCAGCAGCCAAGTGTCCCGGGTATACATACGGGACGGGGCGGGCGAGCAGTACTTC. Protein: CASSQVSRVYIRDGAGEQYF.

The chain has TRBV6-5 and TRBJ2-7; TRBD1 matches 11 bases. V trimming: 6 bases; J trimming: 6 bases; junction bases outside the gene matches: 10. This CDR3 spans 15 amino acids. Germline lookup yields CDR1 MNHEY and CDR2 SVGAGI. The CDR3 DNA reads as TGTGCCAGCAGCTACCAGGGACAGGGGGGCGCCGAGCAGTACTTC. This sequence encodes CASSYQGQGGAEQYF.

This clone has more than one count but fewer than ten. The chain recombines TRBV6-5 with TRBJ1-6; D gene uncertain. Germline loops: CDR1 MNHEY, CDR2 SVGAGI. Deletions cut 6 bases from V and 8 bases from J, with 14 bases between. CDR3 length: 14 residues. CDR3 amino acids: CASSPGGWDSPLHF. In DNA, the CDR3 is TGTGCCAGCAGCCCCGGTGGGTGGGATTCACCCCTCCACTTT.

J is TRBJ2-1 and V is TRBV2, with unresolved D. Trimming shortened V by 6 bases and J by 7 bases, and 16 bases separated the two germline ends. This CDR3 region has 14 residues. Germline V gene data show CDR1 as SNHLY and CDR2 as FYNNEI. CDR3 DNA sequence: TGTGCCAGCAGACTCGAGGTAGTAGGTAATGAGCAGTTCTTC. Protein sequence: CASRLEVVGNEQFF. Looking up the rest from reference TRBV2 and TRBJ2-1 gives the full variable domain: EPEVTQTPSHQVTQMGQEVILRCVPISNHLYFYWYRQILGQKVEFLVSFYNNEISEKSEIFDDQFSVERPDGSNFTLKIRSTKLEDSAMYFCASRLEVVGNEQFFGPGTRLTVL.